The 30 T cell receptor beta chains given below trace back to one sample, sequenced in a study of cytomegalovirus exposure and HLA in healthy donors. In the PCR, 60 Vbeta and 13 Jbeta primers were used. Produced via immunoSEQ multiplex PCR; TCRdb's table is partial and in-frame only. The profile shows some 180,000 clones, 75% to 85% of them singletons. The sample comprised PBMCs. Receptors originate from a man between 18 and 35 years old in good health and CMV-seronegative.

CDR3: CASRKTVNTGELFF. The CDR3 nucleotides read TGCGCCAGCAGGAAAACAGTGAACACCGGGGAGCTGTTTTTT. The J gene is TRBJ2-2, the V gene TRBV5-1; no reliable D call. Germline CDR1 and CDR2: SGHRS and YFSETQ. The ends were cut back, 5 bases at V and 1 base at J, with 9 bases in the middle. CDR3 length: 14 residues.

V gene TRBV7-3 combines with J gene TRBJ2-1; D is possibly TRBD1 (5 bases). The CDR3 sequence is 13 residues long. Trimming cost V 4 bases and J 12 bases, with 16 bases left between them. Looked up from germline, CDR1 is SGHTA and CDR2 is FQGTGA. The CDR3 reads CASSSTGDWGQFF. The CDR3 DNA follows: TGTGCCAGCAGCTCCACAGGAGATTGGGGGCAGTTCTTC.

The chain has TRBV4-1 and TRBJ2-2, with 10 bases fitting TRBD1. CDR1 and CDR2 from the germline V gene are MGHRA and YSYEKL. CDR3 length: 15 amino acids. The junction had 6 bases not matched to a gene; V was cut back by 4 bases and J by 7 bases. Here the CDR3 DNA reads TGCGCCAGCAGCCCATCGACAGGGGGCGTCGGGGAGCTGTTTTTT. This gives the protein CASSPSTGGVGELFF.

The J gene is TRBJ2-7, the V gene TRBV30, with D uncertain. The CDR3 is 11 residues long. The ends were cut back, 0 bases at V and 8 bases at J, with 8 bases in the middle. Germline loops: CDR1 GTSNPN, CDR2 SVGIG (reference sequence). CDR3 protein: CAWSVAQQQYF. CDR3 bases: TGTGCCTGGAGTGTAGCACAGCAGCAGTACTTC.

The chain couples TRBV7-2 to TRBJ1-3; D not certain. The CDR3 is 14 amino acids. Trimming left V 9 bases short and J 0 bases short, with 12 bases between. CDR1 and CDR2 from the germline V gene are SGHTA and FQGNSA. The CDR3, as DNA: TGTGCCAGTGGGTCGGGTGGCTCTGGAAACACCATATATTTT. Amino acid sequence: CASGSGGSGNTIYF.

The chain couples TRBV5-1 to TRBJ2-3; D gene ambiguous. The V gene lost 4 bases and the J gene lost 0 bases, with 3 bases spanning the gap. Germline CDR1 reads SGHRS; CDR2 reads YFSETQ. The CDR3 has 12 amino acids. Written as DNA, the CDR3 is TGCGCCAGCAGCCTCAGCACAGATACGCAGTATTTT. This sequence encodes CASSLSTDTQYF. Full variable domain (rest looked up from reference TRBV5-1 and TRBJ2-3): KAGVTQTPRYLIKTRGQQVTLSCSPISGHRSVSWYQQTPGQGLQFLFEYFSETQRNKGNFPGRFSGRQFSNSRSEMNVSTLELGDSALYLCASSLSTDTQYFGPGTRLTVL.

This clone was observed a handful of times. CDR3 residues: CASGIRTGSAEQYF. As DNA, the CDR3 is TGTGCCAGCGGGATACGGACAGGGAGCGCCGAGCAGTACTTC. The rearrangement links TRBV6-5 to TRBJ2-7, with 8 positions matching TRBD1. Losses at the gene ends were 8 bases for V and 6 bases for J; bases not matched to a gene: 12. The CDR3 runs to 14 residues. CDR1 and CDR2 (germline): MNHEY, SVGAGI.

This clone showed up just a few times. The gene calls are TRBV7-8 and TRBJ2-7; perhaps TRBD1 as D (5 bases). The CDR3 totals 13 residues. Trimming stripped 1 base from V and 2 bases from J, with 6 bases between. Germline V gene lookup returns CDR1 SGHVS and CDR2 FQNEAQ. The CDR3 here is CASSLDRPYEQYF. The CDR3 nucleotides are TGTGCCAGCAGCTTAGACAGGCCCTACGAGCAGTACTTC.

This clone appeared a few times. This chain links TRBV6-6 with TRBJ1-2, with D possibly matching TRBD1 (5 bases). This CDR3 contains 12 residues. Trimming took off 4 bases at V and 8 bases at J, with 11 bases between the two ends. Germline assignment: CDR1 MNHNY and CDR2 SVGAGI (reference sequence). The CDR3 spells CASSFDSRGYTF. DNA for the CDR3: TGTGCCAGCAGTTTCGACAGTCGGGGCTACACCTTC.

The chain joins TRBV10-3 to TRBJ1-1; D is uncertain. Trimming took 2 bases from V and 3 from J, leaving 10 bases between them. Germline-derived CDR1 and CDR2 are ENHRY and SYGVKD. There are 14 residues in the CDR3. The CDR3 loop reads CAISENRGYTEAFF. CDR3 nucleotide sequence: TGTGCCATCAGTGAGAATCGGGGTTACACTGAAGCTTTCTTT.

The chain couples TRBV7-2 to TRBJ2-7, with TRBD2 as a possible D gene (5 bases). This CDR3 has 16 residues. V was shortened by 1 base and J by 3 bases, with 16 bases between the two germline ends. CDR1 is SGHTA and CDR2 is FQGNSA in the germline V gene. The CDR3 nucleotides read TGTGCCAGCAGCTTAGGCCCCTTGGGAGCGCTCTACGAGCAGTACTTC. Encoded protein: CASSLGPLGALYEQYF.

The chain employs TRBV6-6 and TRBJ2-5; 15 positions agree with TRBD2. The junction had 4 bases not matched to a gene; V was cut back by 8 bases and J by 0 bases. This CDR3 spans 16 amino acids. Germline-derived CDR1 and CDR2 are MNHNY and SVGAGI (reference sequence). The CDR3 loop is CASRTSGRGYQETQYF. Here the CDR3 DNA reads TGTGCCAGCCGGACTAGCGGGAGGGGTTACCAAGAGACCCAGTACTTC.

As DNA, the CDR3 is TGTGCCAGCAGTGAAGGCGGGGGATACTACGAGCAGTACTTC. Amino acid sequence: CASSEGGGYYEQYF. The V call is TRBV2, the J call TRBJ2-7; 7 positions agree with TRBD2. V shed 1 base, J shed 3 bases, and the junction held 3 bases outside the gene matches. The CDR3 has 14 residues. Germline-derived CDR1 and CDR2 are SNHLY and FYNNEI.

CDR3 in DNA: TGTGCCAGCAAATTCAGGGGGACTAGCGACCCAGATACGCAGTATTTT. Translation gives CASKFRGTSDPDTQYF. V is TRBV11-2 and J is TRBJ2-3, with 10 bases matching TRBD2. The CDR3 is made up of 16 amino acids. The J segment lost 4 bases and the V segment lost 7 bases, leaving 11 bases of the junction unmatched. Germline V lookup: CDR1 SGHAT, CDR2 FQNNGV.

In the case of this clone: One junction end does not reproduce the germline sequence, and a read error may be involved. This chain connects TRBV7-7 to TRBJ2-3, with 12 nucleotides matching TRBD2. CDR1 is SSHAT and CDR2 is FNYEAQ in the germline V gene (reference sequence). The CDR3 totals 15 residues. In DNA form, the CDR3 reads TGTGCTAGCAGTCCTACTAGCGGGGGGTATGATACGCAGTATTTT. This translates into CASSPTSGGYDTQYF.

The chain joins TRBV27 to TRBJ1-4; D is perhaps TRBD1 (6 bases). This CDR3 region has 12 residues. The germline gives CDR1 MNHEY, CDR2 SMNVEV (reference sequence). Trimming removed 6 bases at V and 10 bases at J, with 12 bases between. CDR3 nucleotides: TGTGCCAGCAGAGCCTCCAGGGGAAAACTGTTTTTT. Translating it yields CASRASRGKLFF.

CDR3 residues: CASSLGQNTEAFF. The CDR3, as DNA: TGTGCCAGCAGTTTAGGACAGAACACTGAAGCTTTCTTT. The rearrangement uses TRBV6-1 and TRBJ1-1; perhaps TRBD1 as D (5 bases). There are 13 residues in the CDR3. Germline V gene lookup returns CDR1 MNHNS and CDR2 SASEGT. V was cut by 5 bases and J by 1 base, with 8 bases left in between.

The rearrangement uses TRBV5-6 and TRBJ2-7, with D perhaps matching TRBD2 (6 bases). The CDR3 is 18 residues long. V was trimmed by 2 bases and J by 4 bases, leaving 25 bases between them. Germline CDR1 reads SGHDT; CDR2 reads YYEEEE. CDR3 sequence: CASSFFAKLAGTIYEQYF. The CDR3 nucleotides read TGTGCCAGCAGCTTTTTTGCGAAGCTCGCGGGAACTATTTACGAGCAGTACTTC.

The chain joins TRBV27 to TRBJ1-1; D is possibly TRBD1 (6 bases). The V end lost 1 base, the J end lost 4 bases, and 13 bases lay between the germline ends. The CDR3 is made up of 15 amino acids. Per the germline V gene, CDR1 is MNHEY and CDR2 is SMNVEV (reference sequence). In DNA, the CDR3 is TGTGCCAGCAGTTTATACAGGGAGTCGGGCACTGAAGCTTTCTTT. Translated: CASSLYRESGTEAFF.

The chain employs TRBV4-1 and TRBJ2-1, with D maybe TRBD1 (6 bases). CDR1 MGHRA and CDR2 YSYEKL come from the germline V gene. The CDR3 covers 15 residues. V gave up 1 base and J gave up 4 bases, with 11 bases separating them. DNA of the CDR3: TGCGCCAGCAGCCAAGGGCAGGGGACATACAATGAGCAGTTCTTC. The encoded protein is CASSQGQGTYNEQFF.

This clone is a singleton in its sample. The V call is TRBV18, the J call TRBJ1-2, with 9 bases lining up with TRBD1. The CDR3 runs 15 residues. Trimming cost V 2 bases and J 7 bases; bases outside gene matches: 8. CDR1 is KGHSH, CDR2 LQKENI, per germline. The CDR3 here is CASSPAGQGMGGYTF. The CDR3 nucleotides read TGTGCCAGCTCACCAGCGGGACAGGGAATGGGTGGCTACACCTTC.

This clone was counted a few times. The rearrangement joins TRBV4-3 to TRBJ2-5; weak D call: TRBD2 (6 bases). Per germline, CDR1 LGHNA and CDR2 YSLEER. The germline V and J ends were trimmed by 0 bases and 5 bases, with 16 bases remaining between them. The CDR3 has 16 residues. This CDR3 reads CASSQDLLGGLETQYF. The CDR3 nucleotides are TGCGCCAGCAGCCAAGATCTCTTGGGGGGTCTGGAGACCCAGTACTTC.

The rearrangement uses TRBV4-2 and TRBJ1-2; possible D gene TRBD1, 6 bases. The V and J ends lost 1 base and 10 bases respectively, with 7 bases between them. The CDR3 is 11 residues long. Germline CDR1 LGHNA, CDR2 YNFKEQ. This CDR3 reads CASSQAGDYTF. In DNA form, the CDR3 reads TGTGCCAGCAGCCAAGCAGGGGACTACACCTTC.

A few counts support this clone. The gene calls are TRBV5-4 and TRBJ2-3; no reliable D call. The ends were cut back, 4 bases at V and 5 bases at J, with 17 bases in the middle. The CDR3 runs to 15 residues. From germline, CDR1 is SGHNT and CDR2 YYREEE (reference sequence). The CDR3 sequence: CASSLPSESRDTQYF. The CDR3 nucleotides read TGTGCCAGCAGCCTACCCAGCGAATCTAGAGATACGCAGTATTTT.

V and J are TRBV7-3 and TRBJ2-1; the D gene is possibly TRBD2 (6 bases). Germline CDR1 is SGHTA and CDR2 is FQGTGA. V was pared by 6 bases and J by 12 bases, with 18 bases between. This CDR3 spans 13 amino acids. In DNA, the CDR3 is TGTGCCAGCAGTCCCGGGACTTCGTCTCTGCAGTTCTTC. Translated: CASSPGTSSLQFF. Together with reference TRBV7-3 and TRBJ2-1, the CDR3 gives the full variable domain: GAGVSQTPSNKVTEKGKYVELRCDPISGHTALYWYRQSLGQGPEFLIYFQGTGAADDSGLPNDRFFAVRPEGSVSTLKIQRTERGDSAVYLCASSPGTSSLQFFGPGTRLTVL.

This clone was seen a single time. The V gene is TRBV9, the J gene TRBJ2-5, with TRBD2 matching 9 bases. Germline CDR1 is SGDLS and CDR2 is YYNGEE. This CDR3 contains 16 residues. Losses at the gene ends were 4 bases for V and 2 bases for J; bases not matched to a gene: 9. CDR3: CASSSSSGGLQETQYF. The CDR3 DNA sequence: TGTGCCAGCAGCTCATCCAGCGGGGGGTTACAAGAGACCCAGTACTTC.

This sequence joins TRBV2 and TRBJ1-5; 8 nucleotides line up with TRBD1. The junction had 3 bases not matched to a gene; V was cut back by 5 bases and J by 0 bases. Germline CDR1 and CDR2: SNHLY and FYNNEI. The CDR3 is made up of 15 amino acids. The CDR3 DNA sequence: TGTGCCAGCAGTCGACAGGGGAATAGCAATCAGCCCCAGCATTTT. Translating it yields CASSRQGNSNQPQHF.

This clone was seen only once. A read error may account for a junction end that differs from germline. This sample also contains other DNA sequences that code for the same CDR3. J is TRBJ2-2 and V is TRBV7-7; D possibly corresponds to TRBD2 (5 bases). The CDR3 runs to 13 residues. Germline V gene sequence: CDR1 SSHAT, CDR2 FNYEAQ (reference sequence). The CDR3 here is CASSSLQTGELFF. CDR3 nucleotides: TGTGCTAGCAGCTCCCTTCAGACCGGGGAGCTGTTCTTT.

The J gene is TRBJ2-1, the V gene TRBV6-5; 8 bases fit TRBD2. V was clipped by 4 bases and J by 9 bases; unmatched bases: 11. The CDR3 runs to 15 residues. Germline CDR1 reads MNHEY; CDR2 reads SVGAGI. DNA of the CDR3: TGTGCCAGCAGTTCGATGCAGCGGGAGCTTAGTGAGCAGTTCTTC. It specifies CASSSMQRELSEQFF.

The chain carries TRBV29-1 and TRBJ2-6; TRBD1 agrees at 9 bases. The CDR3 sequence is 16 residues long. Germline V gene lookup returns CDR1 SQVTM and CDR2 ANQGSEA. Trimming cost V 4 bases and J 0 bases; bases outside gene matches: 4. Here the CDR3 DNA reads TGCAGCGTTGCCGGGGACAGGGCCTCTGGGGCCAACGTCCTGACTTTC. It yields the protein CSVAGDRASGANVLTF. The complete variable domain, with remaining parts taken from reference TRBV29-1 and TRBJ2-6, reads SAVISQKPSRDICQRGTSLTIQCQVDSQVTMMFWYRQQPGQSLTLIATANQGSEATYESGFVIDKFPISRPNLTFSTLTVSNMSPEDSSIYLCSVAGDRASGANVLTFGAGSRLTVL.